One sample yielded the 31 T cell receptor beta chains listed below, sequenced in a study of blood T cell repertoires in COVID-19. Data came from immunoSEQ multiplex PCR; TCRdb stores just in-frame clones and leaves some out. The sample consists of 150,000 or so clones, 80% to 85% of them appearing once. The specimen sequenced was peripheral blood. The receptors come from a woman aged 60-75 years with acute or convalescent COVID-19.

J is TRBJ2-1 and V is TRBV3-1 (or the pseudogene TRBV3-2); D is undetermined. This CDR3 has 15 residues. Germline V CDR1 and CDR2: LGHDT, YNNKEL (reference sequence). Trimming left V 1 base short and J 7 bases short, with 14 bases between. The CDR3 region has the DNA TGTGCCAGCAGCCAAGGTGGAGCCCTTGGGAATGAGCAGTTCTTC. It translates to CASSQGGALGNEQFF.

This sequence joins TRBV7-3 and TRBJ1-5, with D possibly matching TRBD1 (6 bases). V dropped 2 bases and J dropped 0 bases, with 8 bases sitting between them. The CDR3 runs to 15 residues. The germline V gene has CDR1 SGHTA and CDR2 FQGTGA. This chain's CDR3 is CASSLLQGSNQPQHF. The CDR3 DNA follows: TGTGCCAGCAGCTTACTACAGGGTAGCAATCAGCCCCAGCATTTT. Full variable domain (outside the CDR3, taken from reference TRBV7-3 and TRBJ1-5): GAGVSQTPSNKVTEKGKYVELRCDPISGHTALYWYRQSLGQGPEFLIYFQGTGAADDSGLPNDRFFAVRPEGSVSTLKIQRTERGDSAVYLCASSLLQGSNQPQHFGDGTRLSIL.

The genes are TRBV19 and TRBJ2-5; 8 bases line up with TRBD1. The CDR3 sequence is 16 residues long. V shed 4 bases and J 3 bases; nucleotides not matched to a gene: 10. Germline CDR1 LNHDA, CDR2 SQIVND (reference sequence). The CDR3 protein is CASSTRFSDREETQYF. DNA for the CDR3: TGTGCCAGTAGTACCCGATTCTCGGACAGGGAAGAGACCCAGTACTTC.

The chain employs TRBV2 and TRBJ1-5; D remains unclear. The length of the CDR3 is 15 residues. V lost 3 bases to trimming and J lost 0 bases, with 9 bases between them. Germline CDR1 SNHLY, CDR2 FYNNEI. CDR3 DNA: TGTGCCAGCAGTGAGTCGGGGTATAGCAATCAGCCCCAGCATTTT. Translating it yields CASSESGYSNQPQHF.

The chain recombines TRBV11-2 with TRBJ1-3; unclear D gene. The CDR3 runs 15 residues. The V gene lost 4 bases and the J gene lost 2 bases, with 12 bases spanning the gap. CDR1 SGHAT and CDR2 FQNNGV come from the germline V gene. CDR3 coding DNA: TGTGCCAGCAGCTCGTTCTGGCTGCCTGGAAACACCATATATTTT. Its protein is CASSSFWLPGNTIYF. Full variable domain (remainder filled in from reference TRBV11-2 and TRBJ1-3): EAGVAQSPRYKIIEKRQSVAFWCNPISGHATLYWYQQILGQGPKLLIQFQNNGVVDDSQLPKDRFSAERLKGVDSTLKIQPAKLEDSAVYLCASSSFWLPGNTIYFGEGSWLTVV.

The V gene is TRBV29-1, the J gene TRBJ2-5; weak D call: TRBD2 (6 bases). V dropped 4 bases and J dropped 2 bases, with 8 bases sitting between them. This CDR3 has 12 amino acids. Germline V gene sequence: CDR1 SQVTM, CDR2 ANQGSEA. CDR3 residues: CSVGAGQETQYF. CDR3 DNA sequence: TGCAGCGTTGGGGCGGGACAAGAGACCCAGTACTTC.

The chain has TRBV30 and TRBJ2-4; no definite D call. The germline V gene has CDR1 GTSNPN and CDR2 SVGIG (reference sequence). The CDR3 contains 14 residues. V dropped 5 bases and J dropped 0 bases, with 11 bases sitting between them. The CDR3 coding sequence is TGTGCCTGGCAACCGGGTTTAGCCAAAAACATTCAGTACTTC. Translated, it gives CAWQPGLAKNIQYF.

The rearrangement links TRBV6-2 or TRBV6-3 to TRBJ2-3; TRBD2 is a possible D gene (5 bases). Germline V gene sequence: CDR1 MNHEY, CDR2 SVGEGT. The V end lost 5 bases, the J end lost 3 bases, and 15 bases lay between the germline ends. The CDR3 length is 15 residues. Here the CDR3 DNA reads TGTGCCAGCAGTACCCGGGCGGGTCTTACAGATACGCAGTATTTT. This codes for CASSTRAGLTDTQYF.

This chain connects TRBV3-1 (or the pseudogene TRBV3-2) to TRBJ2-2, with 10 bases aligning to TRBD2. Looked up from germline, CDR1 is LGHDT and CDR2 is YNNKEL (reference sequence). After removal of 2 bases from V and 4 bases from J, the junction contained 1 base not matched to a gene. The CDR3 spans 15 residues. For the CDR3, the DNA is TGTGCCAGCAGCCAACTAGCGGGGGTCACCGGGGAGCTGTTTTTT. Translation: CASSQLAGVTGELFF.

The chain employs TRBV19 and TRBJ1-2; a possible D gene is TRBD1 (5 bases). V gave up 0 bases and J gave up 4 bases, with 12 bases separating them. This CDR3 region has 15 residues. From germline, CDR1 is LNHDA and CDR2 SQIVND (reference sequence). CDR3 coding DNA: TGTGCCAGTAGTATAGATGGGGGGAGAGCCTATGGCTACACCTTC. Translated, it gives CASSIDGGRAYGYTF.

The rearrangement uses TRBV6-6 and TRBJ1-5; 10 nucleotides line up with TRBD1. The CDR3 sequence is 16 residues long. V dropped 5 bases and J dropped 3; count of bases not matched to a gene: 7. Germline V gene sequence: CDR1 MNHNY, CDR2 SVGAGI (reference sequence). The CDR3 loop is CASSPGQGGYNQPQHF. CDR3 bases: TGTGCCAGCAGTCCAGGACAGGGGGGATACAATCAGCCCCAGCATTTT.

The V call is TRBV11-3, the J call TRBJ2-1; perhaps TRBD2 as D (6 bases). The CDR3 has 15 residues. The V end lost 1 base, the J end lost 6 bases, and 13 bases lay between the germline ends. Germline loops: CDR1 SGHNT, CDR2 YENEEA. DNA of the CDR3: TGTGCCAGCAGCTTAGGGCCCCTCGGGGGCAATGAGCAGTTCTTC. Translation gives CASSLGPLGGNEQFF.

The chain couples TRBV18 to TRBJ2-7; tentative D call: TRBD2 (7 bases). V was shortened by 3 bases and J by 4 bases, with 13 bases between the two germline ends. CDR1 and CDR2 from the germline V gene are KGHSH and LQKENI. The CDR3 contains 14 residues. This chain's CDR3 is CASSPSRGAYEQYF. DNA of the CDR3: TGTGCCAGCTCACCCAGCCGGGGGGCTTACGAGCAGTACTTC.

The genes are TRBV6-6 and TRBJ2-1, with D possibly matching TRBD1 (5 bases). The CDR3 runs 14 residues. CDR1 MNHNY and CDR2 SVGAGI come from the germline V gene (reference sequence). V was shortened by 1 base and J by 2 bases, with 6 bases between the two germline ends. In DNA form, the CDR3 reads TGTGCCAGCAGTTACTTAGGGGCCTACAATGAGCAGTTCTTC. The encoded protein is CASSYLGAYNEQFF.

This clone was counted a single time. The J gene is TRBJ2-1, the V gene TRBV18, with a weak D call TRBD1 (6 bases). There are 13 residues in the CDR3. CDR1 is KGHSH and CDR2 is LQKENI in the germline V gene. Trimming stripped 0 bases from V and 7 bases from J, with 7 bases between. CDR3 residues: CASSPPDRNEQFF. The DNA of the CDR3 is TGTGCCAGCTCACCACCGGACAGAAATGAGCAGTTCTTC.

For this clone: Distinct nucleotide sequences in the sample also encode this CDR3. The chain is built from TRBV28 and TRBJ1-5; no definite D call. Trimming took 0 bases from V and 7 from J, leaving 4 bases between them. There are 12 residues in the CDR3. From germline, CDR1 is MDHEN and CDR2 SYDVKM. The CDR3 DNA sequence: TGTGCCAGCAGTTTATGGGCCCAGCCCCAGCATTTT. Amino acid sequence: CASSLWAQPQHF.

This chain connects TRBV19 to TRBJ2-7, with D unresolved. V was trimmed by 6 bases and J by 3 bases, leaving 12 bases between them. This CDR3 spans 13 amino acids. CDR1 is LNHDA and CDR2 is SQIVND in the germline V gene (reference sequence). CDR3 bases: TGTGCCAGTAGAACCCCCTCGGGCTACGAGCAGTACTTC. Translating gives CASRTPSGYEQYF. Full variable domain (rest looked up from reference TRBV19 and TRBJ2-7): DGGITQSPKYLFRKEGQNVTLSCEQNLNHDAMYWYRQDPGQGLRLIYYSQIVNDFQKGDIAEGYSVSREKKESFPLTVTSAQKNPTAFYLCASRTPSGYEQYFGPGTRLTVT.

The chain is built from TRBV5-1 and TRBJ2-5; 7 bases fit TRBD2. J was trimmed by 3 bases and V by 0 bases; bases with no gene match: 2. The germline CDR1 and CDR2 sequences are SGHRS and YFSETQ. This CDR3 has 14 amino acids. CDR3 nucleotides: TGCGCCAGCAGCTTGGGGACTAGGGAAGAGACCCAGTACTTC. Translating it yields CASSLGTREETQYF.

The CDR3 coding sequence is TGTGCCATCAGCAGGGACAAGGGCACTGAAGCTTTCTTT. Its translation: CAISRDKGTEAFF. V usage is TRBV10-3 and J usage is TRBJ1-1, with D possibly TRBD1 on 6 matching bases. V lost 6 bases and J 4 bases, leaving 12 bases between the germline ends. In germline, CDR1 is ENHRY, CDR2 SYGVKD. The CDR3 consists of 13 residues.

The J gene is TRBJ1-2, the V gene TRBV19; D unresolved. The CDR3 length is 14 residues. In germline, CDR1 is LNHDA, CDR2 SQIVND (reference sequence). Trimming shortened V by 1 base and J by 7 bases, and 13 bases separated the two germline ends. The CDR3 sequence: CASSIAAGIGGYTF. The CDR3 nucleotides read TGTGCCAGTAGTATAGCGGCGGGGATCGGTGGCTACACCTTC. The variable domain in full, with the rest retrieved from reference TRBV19 and TRBJ1-2, is DGGITQSPKYLFRKEGQNVTLSCEQNLNHDAMYWYRQDPGQGLRLIYYSQIVNDFQKGDIAEGYSVSREKKESFPLTVTSAQKNPTAFYLCASSIAAGIGGYTFGSGTRLTVV.

The chain links TRBV6-5 to TRBJ2-7; 8 bases map to TRBD1. Trimming at V came to 6 bases and at J to 2 bases, leaving 9 bases not matched to a gene. The germline V gene has CDR1 MNHEY and CDR2 SVGAGI. This CDR3 spans 15 amino acids. The CDR3 DNA follows: TGTGCCAGCAGCCCAGGGGGGACAGGTCCCTACGAGCAGTACTTC. This codes for CASSPGGTGPYEQYF.

The genes are TRBV2 and TRBJ2-3, with 14 bases lining up with TRBD2. The V and J ends lost 9 bases and 0 bases, in that order; junction bases with no gene match: 5. Germline CDR1 is SNHLY and CDR2 is FYNNEI. The CDR3 length is 16 residues. The CDR3 coding sequence is TGTGCCAGGACTAGCGGGGGGGCCAAAAGCACAGATACGCAGTATTTT. Amino acid sequence: CARTSGGAKSTDTQYF. Looking up the rest from reference TRBV2 and TRBJ2-3 gives the full variable domain: EPEVTQTPSHQVTQMGQEVILRCVPISNHLYFYWYRQILGQKVEFLVSFYNNEISEKSEIFDDQFSVERPDGSNFTLKIRSTKLEDSAMYFCARTSGGAKSTDTQYFGPGTRLTVL.

The V gene is TRBV7-9, the J gene TRBJ1-2, with TRBD1 as a possible D gene (6 bases). The CDR3 covers 14 residues. Looked up from germline, CDR1 is SEHNR and CDR2 is FQNEAQ (reference sequence). V was shortened by 2 bases and J by 6 bases, with 13 bases between the two germline ends. This chain's CDR3 is CASSLSGAIDGYTF. The CDR3 DNA follows: TGTGCCAGCAGCTTATCAGGGGCGATCGATGGCTACACCTTC. Full variable domain (rest looked up from reference TRBV7-9 and TRBJ1-2): DTGVSQNPRHKITKRGQNVTFRCDPISEHNRLYWYRQTLGQGPEFLTYFQNEAQLEKSRLLSDRFSAERPKGSFSTLEIQRTEQGDSAMYLCASSLSGAIDGYTFGSGTRLTVV.

The rearrangement uses TRBV7-9 and TRBJ1-1; D might be TRBD1 (5 bases). CDR1 is SEHNR and CDR2 is FQNEAQ in the germline V gene (reference sequence). V was pared by 1 base and J by 10 bases, with 7 bases between. The CDR3 has 11 residues. The CDR3 protein is CASSLGQGAFF. Here the CDR3 DNA reads TGTGCCAGCAGCTTAGGTCAGGGAGCTTTCTTT.

This rearrangement joins TRBV5-4 to TRBJ2-7, with TRBD1 matching 7 bases. Germline V gene lookup returns CDR1 SGHNT and CDR2 YYREEE (reference sequence). This CDR3 contains 12 residues. The V segment lost 0 bases and the J segment 12 bases; nucleotides outside the gene matches: 6. Written as DNA, the CDR3 is TGTGCCAGCAGCTTGGACAGGGGCGGCAGGTACTTC. Translated, it gives CASSLDRGGRYF.

The rearrangement uses TRBV4-1 and TRBJ2-1, with 8 bases that match TRBD1. The CDR3 consists of 16 residues. In germline, CDR1 is MGHRA, CDR2 YSYEKL. Trimming removed 5 bases from V and 0 bases from J; junction bases left unmatched: 6. The chain's CDR3 is CASSSIGQGSYNEQFF. Here the CDR3 DNA reads TGCGCCAGCAGCTCAATTGGACAGGGCTCCTACAATGAGCAGTTCTTC.

The rearrangement links TRBV15 to TRBJ1-5; no firm D call. This CDR3 region has 13 residues. Germline V gene sequence: CDR1 LNHNV, CDR2 YYDKDF (reference sequence). The V gene lost 0 bases and the J gene lost 7 bases, with 7 bases spanning the gap. This chain's CDR3 is CATSRETLQPQHF. The CDR3 DNA sequence: TGTGCCACCAGCAGAGAAACTCTACAGCCCCAGCATTTT.

The chain uses TRBV11-2 and TRBJ2-3, with no clear D. Germline assignment: CDR1 SGHAT and CDR2 FQNNGV. The CDR3 spans 14 residues. The V and J ends lost 1 base and 2 bases respectively, with 7 bases between them. CDR3 DNA sequence: TGTGCCAGCAGCTTAGCTGCGATCACAGATACGCAGTATTTT. The encoded protein is CASSLAAITDTQYF.

On this clone: The same CDR3 is also encoded by other DNA sequences in this sample. This rearrangement joins TRBV5-1 to TRBJ1-5, with TRBD1 identical over 8 bases. Germline V gene lookup returns CDR1 SGHRS and CDR2 YFSETQ. V lost 0 bases, J lost 2 bases, and 1 base stayed unmatched. The CDR3 runs to 15 residues. The CDR3 region has the DNA TGCGCCAGCAGCTTGGGGGGACAGGGCAATCAGCCCCAGCATTTT. It yields the protein CASSLGGQGNQPQHF.

V is TRBV24-1 and J is TRBJ2-1, with TRBD2 identical over 13 bases. CDR1 is KGHDR and CDR2 is SFDVKD in the germline V gene. The CDR3 loop spans 18 amino acids. Trimming removed 5 bases from V and 9 bases from J; junction bases left unmatched: 15. The CDR3 here is CATSVGTSGKSLNTEQFF. CDR3 coding DNA: TGTGCCACCAGTGTCGGGACTAGCGGGAAATCGTTGAATACTGAGCAGTTCTTC.

J is TRBJ1-1 and V is TRBV7-3, with 8 bases matching TRBD1. The CDR3 has 14 amino acids. The germline gives CDR1 SGHTA, CDR2 FQGTGA. The V gene end was trimmed by 4 bases and the J gene end by 3 bases; junction bases not matched to a gene: 4. DNA of the CDR3: TGTGCCAGCAGCTATGGACAGGGACACACTGAAGCTTTCTTT. Protein: CASSYGQGHTEAFF.